This TCR beta chain was profiled in a study of T-cell memory formation after mild COVID-19. The study, taken as a whole, reports: CD4+ clones that contracted lay mainly in CM and EM; CD8+ ones lay in EMRA.

Germline CDR1 and CDR2: SGHTA and FQGNSA. Losses at the gene ends were 5 bases for V and 8 bases for J; bases not matched to a gene: 7. The CDR3 extends over 15 amino acids. Via MiXCR, TCRdb re-called the 5' RACE reads, giving one row per CDR3 protein. Found here are about 360,000 distinct CDR3 sequences, around an eighth of them singletons; the top ten hold roughly 22%. Turning to this clonotype: The target antigen is unknown.

V gene TRBV7-2 combines with J gene TRBJ2-7; 15 bases are a match to TRBD2. This sequence originates from a man aged 18 to 29 who had mild COVID-19 (a few samples of this study predate the infection). Cell type and time point are not known. Sequencing used PBMCs or a T cell subset sorted from them (not recorded which). CDR3 sequence (DNA): TGTGCCAGCAGCCACCGGACTAGCGGGGGGGCCCAGCAGTACTTC. Its translation is CASSHRTSGGAQQYF.